This T cell receptor beta chain was identified during a study of regulatory dendritic cells for organ transplantation. Method: immunoSEQ multiplex PCR; TCRdb's copy keeps in-frame clones and lacks some. The data show 21,000 or so clones, about 79% seen once. FACS sorted CD4+ or CD8+ T cells into CD45RA+ naive and CD45RO+ memory. The specimen was memory CD4+ T cells from blood. As for subset: CD45RO+ memory T cells. This TCR came from a human donor in good health.

CDR3 DNA: TGTGCCAGCAGCCCGACAGGGTTCTTAGGCGATGAGCAGTTCTTC. This codes for CASSPTGFLGDEQFF. The V gene is TRBV7-2, the J gene TRBJ2-1; 7 positions match TRBD1. Losses at the gene ends were 5 bases for V and 8 bases for J; bases not matched to a gene: 12. Germline-derived CDR1 and CDR2 are SGHTA and FQGNSA. The CDR3 is made up of 15 amino acids. Supplemented by reference TRBV7-2 and TRBJ2-1, the full variable domain reads GAGVSQSPSNKVTEKGKDVELRCDPISGHTALYWYRQSLGQGLEFLIYFQGNSAPDKSGLPSDRFSAERTGGSVSTLTIQRTQQEDSAVYLCASSPTGFLGDEQFFGPGTRLTVL.